This record concerns one TCR beta chain sequence. The CDR3 runs 19 residues. Looked up from germline, CDR1 is MGHRA and CDR2 is YSYEKL. V lost 3 bases to trimming and J lost 0 bases; unmatched junction nucleotides: 12. This sample was taken from a study of blood T cell repertoires in COVID-19. Original data processing: Nucleated cell number was recorded as an estimate derived from reference gene primer amplification. Using immunoSEQ multiplex PCR, the repertoire was profiled, and TCRdb retains in-frame clones only, with some absent. The D gene and trimming were derived from the DNA, and the V and J assignments and clone size from that table. The table has 150,000 to 200,000 clones, 80% to 85% seen once; the top ten hold about an eighth.

This TCR was recovered from a woman aged 80 or older with COVID-19, enrolled during active disease. V and J are TRBV4-1 and TRBJ1-1, with TRBD1 matching over 11 bases. The sample taken for sequencing was peripheral blood. In DNA form, the CDR3 reads TGCGCCAGCAGCCAGGACACGGGACAGGGGGTTGGAATGAACACTGAAGCTTTCTTT. This gives the protein CASSQDTGQGVGMNTEAFF.